Each of the 16 T cell receptor beta chains below was sequenced from the same sample in a study of blood T cell repertoires in COVID-19. Measured with immunoSEQ multiplex PCR; TCRdb has only the in-frame clones, and not every one. This table holds around 500,000 clones, around 85% found once. The sample consisted of PBMCs or T cells enriched from blood (not recorded which). Receptors were obtained from a woman aged 55-69 years who had recovered from COVID-19.

This rearrangement joins TRBV2 to TRBJ2-7; 8 bases fit TRBD2. Germline V CDR1 and CDR2: SNHLY, FYNNEI. This CDR3 region has 14 residues. The ends lost 3 bases at V and 3 bases at J; junction bases unmatched: 4. CDR3 DNA: TGTGCCAGCAGTGACCAGCGGGGGATCTACGAGCAGTACGTC. Its protein is CASSDQRGIYEQYV.

The chain uses TRBV5-1 and TRBJ2-5; TRBD2 agrees at 8 bases. This CDR3 comprises 17 residues. V lost 0 bases, J lost 4 bases, and 11 bases stayed unmatched. The germline CDR1 and CDR2 sequences are SGHRS and YFSETQ. Written as DNA, the CDR3 is TGCGCCAGCAGCTTGGGTCTCGGCGGGGGGCTGGGAGAGACCCAGTACTTC. The encoded protein is CASSLGLGGGLGETQYF.

The V gene is TRBV29-1, the J gene TRBJ1-1, with TRBD1 matching 7 bases. V trimming: 5 bases; J trimming: 5 bases; junction bases outside the gene matches: 5. Per germline, CDR1 SQVTM and CDR2 ANQGSEA. The CDR3 loop spans 12 amino acids. CDR3 sequence: CSVLRGQTEAFF. The CDR3 DNA follows: TGCAGCGTTCTCCGGGGACAGACTGAAGCTTTCTTT. Full variable domain (missing parts from reference TRBV29-1 and TRBJ1-1): SAVISQKPSRDICQRGTSLTIQCQVDSQVTMMFWYRQQPGQSLTLIATANQGSEATYESGFVIDKFPISRPNLTFSTLTVSNMSPEDSSIYLCSVLRGQTEAFFGQGTRLTVV.

The genes are TRBV11-2 and TRBJ2-7, with 8 bases lining up with TRBD2. Trimming removed 8 bases from V and 2 bases from J; junction bases left unmatched: 11. CDR1 is SGHAT, CDR2 FQNNGV, per germline. The CDR3 length is 15 residues. CDR3 residues: CASALTAGDPYEQYV. The CDR3 DNA reads as TGTGCCAGCGCCTTAACAGCGGGGGACCCCTACGAGCAGTACGTC.

The chain links TRBV28 to TRBJ1-1; D perhaps matches TRBD1 (6 bases). The CDR3 extends over 13 amino acids. V was shortened by 6 bases and J by 1 base, with 9 bases between the two germline ends. Per the germline V gene, CDR1 is MDHEN and CDR2 is SYDVKM. Written as DNA, the CDR3 is TGTGCCAGCAGCGACAGGAGGAACACTGAAGCTTTCTTT. Translation: CASSDRRNTEAFF.

The V and J genes are TRBV2 and TRBJ2-2; 8 nucleotides match TRBD1. The germline gives CDR1 SNHLY, CDR2 FYNNEI. This CDR3 comprises 17 residues. V was clipped by 6 bases and J by 6 bases; unmatched bases: 15. The CDR3 nucleotides read TGTGCCAGCAGCAAAGAAGCGACAGGGGAGAAAGCCGGGGAGCTGTTTTTT. This gives the protein CASSKEATGEKAGELFF. Complete variable domain (other parts from reference TRBV2 and TRBJ2-2): EPEVTQTPSHQVTQMGQEVILRCVPISNHLYFYWYRQILGQKVEFLVSFYNNEISEKSEIFDDQFSVERPDGSNFTLKIRSTKLEDSAMYFCASSKEATGEKAGELFFGEGSRLTVL.

The table lists this clone with a count of one. The rearrangement links TRBV7-2 to TRBJ2-3; the match to TRBD2 covers 8 bases. In germline, CDR1 is SGHTA, CDR2 FQGNSA. This CDR3 comprises 15 residues. Losses at the gene ends were 8 bases for V and 3 bases for J; bases not matched to a gene: 10. Here the CDR3 reads CASFKGGGQTDTQYF. In nucleotides, the CDR3 is TGTGCCAGCTTCAAAGGCGGGGGGCAAACAGATACGCAGTATTTT.

V is TRBV28 and J is TRBJ1-2, with D tentatively TRBD1 (6 bases). The CDR3 totals 14 residues. The V end lost 6 bases, the J end lost 4 bases, and 15 bases lay between the germline ends. Germline V gene data show CDR1 as MDHEN and CDR2 as SYDVKM. The CDR3 DNA follows: TGTGCCAGCAGGGGCAGGGGCCACCTCTATGGCTACACCTTC. It is translated as CASRGRGHLYGYTF.

The chain has TRBV5-5 and TRBJ2-3; 10 nucleotides match TRBD1. The CDR3 sequence is 15 residues long. With 6 bases clipped from V and 2 bases from J, the junction kept 6 bases outside the gene matches. Germline V CDR1 and CDR2: SGHKS, YYEKEE (reference sequence). The CDR3 protein is CASNLGTGVTDTQYF. The CDR3 bases are TGTGCCAGCAACTTAGGGACAGGGGTCACAGATACGCAGTATTTT.

The chain uses TRBV18 and TRBJ2-3, with a possible D match to TRBD2 (5 bases). Deletions cut 0 bases from V and 3 bases from J, with 13 bases between. Germline V gives CDR1 KGHSH, CDR2 LQKENI. The CDR3 is 16 residues long. The CDR3 is CASSPPGSRFTDTQYF. The CDR3, as DNA: TGTGCCAGCTCACCACCTGGGAGCAGGTTTACAGATACGCAGTATTTT. The complete variable domain, with remaining parts taken from reference TRBV18 and TRBJ2-3, reads NAGVMQNPRHLVRRRGQEARLRCSPMKGHSHVYWYRQLPEEGLKFMVYLQKENIIDESGMPKERFSAEFPKEGPSILRIQQVVRGDSAAYFCASSPPGSRFTDTQYFGPGTRLTVL.

The gene calls are TRBV23-1 and TRBJ2-3; TRBD1 aligns across 8 bases. TRBV23-1 is annotated as an ORF whose role is uncertain. The CDR3 totals 17 residues. J gave up 0 bases and V 1 base, and 6 bases lay outside the gene matches. CDR3 region: CASSQFRTGISTDTQYF. DNA of the CDR3: TGCGCCAGCAGTCAATTCAGGACAGGGATTAGCACAGATACGCAGTATTTT.

J is TRBJ2-3 and V is TRBV12-3 or TRBV12-4, with TRBD2 matching over 7 bases. The ends lost 6 bases at V and 5 bases at J; junction bases unmatched: 5. The CDR3 runs 13 residues. CDR3 nucleotides: TGTGCCAGCAGCATACCGGGGGGAGATACGCAGTATTTT. This gives the protein CASSIPGGDTQYF.

The V and J genes are TRBV24-1 and TRBJ2-2; tentative D call: TRBD2 (6 bases). V lost 6 bases to trimming and J lost 1 base, with 11 bases between them. The germline V gene has CDR1 KGHDR and CDR2 SFDVKD. This CDR3 comprises 15 residues. The CDR3 DNA reads as TGTGCCACCAGTAGGCAGGGAGGGAACACCGGGGAGCTGTTTTTT. As protein: CATSRQGGNTGELFF.

The J gene is TRBJ2-5, the V gene TRBV3-1 (or the pseudogene TRBV3-2), with D perhaps TRBD2 (7 bases). Germline-derived CDR1 and CDR2 are LGHDT and YNNKEL (reference sequence). The V and J ends lost 4 bases and 5 bases respectively, with 11 bases between them. This CDR3 is built from 13 residues. The CDR3 nucleotides read TGTGCCAGCAGCCTTAGGGGGGGGGAGACCCAGTACTTC. Its translation is CASSLRGGETQYF.

As concerns this clone: This CDR3 is also generated by other DNA sequences in the sample. The chain recombines TRBV5-6 with TRBJ1-6; D remains ambiguous. The CDR3 is 13 amino acids. V was cut by 0 bases and J by 7 bases, with 5 bases left in between. Germline V lookup: CDR1 SGHDT, CDR2 YYEEEE. The CDR3 loop is CASSLAQNSPLHF. The CDR3 DNA sequence: TGTGCCAGCAGCTTGGCACAAAATTCACCCCTCCACTTT.

This chain connects TRBV3-1 (or the pseudogene TRBV3-2) to TRBJ1-1; D gene ambiguous. This CDR3 comprises 13 residues. The germline CDR1 and CDR2 sequences are LGHDT and YNNKEL (reference sequence). Deletions cut 4 bases from V and 0 bases from J, with 6 bases between. The CDR3 reads CASSLQMNTEAFF. CDR3 nucleotide sequence: TGTGCCAGCAGCCTTCAGATGAACACTGAAGCTTTCTTT.